This TCR beta chain was observed in a study of graft-versus-host responses after intestinal transplantation. Across the whole study: Induction using anti-thymocyte globulin, followed by tacrolimus and steroids for roughly 3 years, was given to all recipients. Findings and caveats of the study: GvH clonotypes were identified within recipient marrow, with a subset emerging first in ileum or blood.

Sequencing was performed with immunoSEQ multiplex PCR; in TCRdb, only in-frame clones are kept and a portion is missing. Among roughly 99,000 clones, around 92% were seen once, and the ten largest hold less than 0.08%. As regards this clone: Its antigen is not identified.

The sample in question was unstimulated CD8+ T cells sorted from spleen or lymph node cells, obtained before transplant. The sequence came from a human donor who was the organ donor for an intestinal transplant.

In DNA form, the CDR3 reads TGTGCCACCAGCCCTGACAGGGCTCGGTCACCCCTCCACTTT. Protein sequence: CATSPDRARSPLHF. The rearrangement links TRBV15 to TRBJ1-6, with TRBD1 identical over 7 bases. Germline V gene lookup returns CDR1 LNHNV and CDR2 YYDKDF (reference sequence). Trimming removed 5 bases from V and 10 bases from J; junction bases left unmatched: 8. The CDR3 spans 14 residues.